The 5 T cell receptor beta chains below all came from one sample that was sequenced in a study of blood T cell repertoires in COVID-19. Only in-frame clones appear in the TCRdb table, and some are missing; sequencing was by immunoSEQ multiplex PCR. The table lists about 98,000 clones, about 90% of them singletons. The sequencing input was peripheral blood. The origin of the receptors is a woman aged 45-59 years with COVID-19, enrolled during active disease.

This chain connects TRBV20-1 to TRBJ1-1; D unresolved. The CDR3 length is 11 residues. V was shortened by 0 bases and J by 8 bases, with 7 bases between the two germline ends. Germline CDR1 reads DFQATT; CDR2 reads SNEGSKA (reference sequence). The CDR3 loop is CSARDLAEAFF. CDR3 sequence (DNA): TGCAGTGCTAGAGATCTAGCGGAAGCTTTCTTT.

The rearrangement uses TRBV5-1 and TRBJ2-5; D gene uncertain. The CDR3 spans 12 residues. The germline V gene has CDR1 SGHRS and CDR2 YFSETQ. Trimming stripped 4 bases from V and 2 bases from J, with 6 bases between. CDR3 sequence (DNA): TGCGCCAGCAGCGGGCTGCAAGAGACCCAGTACTTC. Encoded protein: CASSGLQETQYF.

The chain couples TRBV4-1 to TRBJ1-3; D ambiguous. Germline CDR1 MGHRA, CDR2 YSYEKL. The CDR3 runs to 18 residues. Trimming took off 1 base at V and 0 bases at J, with 16 bases between the two ends. The CDR3 nucleotides are TGCGCCAGCAGCCAAGTCGGTAGCCGGTGGAGCTCTGGAAACACCATATATTTT. Its translation is CASSQVGSRWSSGNTIYF.

This chain uses TRBV3-1 (or the pseudogene TRBV3-2) with TRBJ1-4; D call uncertain. Trimming cost V 4 bases and J 4 bases, with 13 bases left between them. Germline lookup yields CDR1 LGHDT and CDR2 YNNKEL (reference sequence). The CDR3 runs to 15 residues. The CDR3 sequence: CASSRREVSNEKLFF. The CDR3, as DNA: TGTGCCAGCAGCCGCCGTGAGGTCAGTAATGAAAAACTGTTTTTT.

This chain joins TRBV28 and TRBJ2-7; the match to TRBD2 covers 8 bases. The CDR3 has 15 residues. The V segment lost 6 bases and the J segment 0 bases; nucleotides outside the gene matches: 7. Germline V gives CDR1 MDHEN, CDR2 SYDVKM. The CDR3 sequence: CASSPTSGLSYEQYF. The CDR3 DNA reads as TGTGCCAGCAGCCCTACTAGCGGCCTCTCCTACGAGCAGTACTTC.